This T cell receptor beta chain was captured by sequencing in a study of STAT5B mutations in CD4+ large granular lymphocyte leukemia. Study observations and caveats: Main leukemic clonotypes were patient-specific, but about 25% appeared at low frequency elsewhere. CD4-sorted patient repertoires seemed more clonal than healthy CD4+ repertoires.

Note on this clone: What it recognizes is unknown.

Sequenced by immunoSEQ multiplex PCR; TCRdb stores in-frame clones only, minus some. The table includes tens of thousands of clones, 75% to 85% detected once. This receptor was obtained from a human donor in good health. Sequencing used CD4+ T cells from blood buffy coats.

CDR3 in amino acids: CASSLAGKQETQYF. In nucleotides, the CDR3 is TGTGCCAGCAGTTTGGCGGGGAAACAAGAGACCCAGTACTTC. V usage is TRBV28 and J usage is TRBJ2-5, with TRBD2 as a possible D gene (6 bases). The CDR3 runs 14 residues. The germline V and J ends were trimmed by 3 bases and 2 bases, with 10 bases remaining between them. The germline V gene encodes CDR1 MDHEN and CDR2 SYDVKM.